This TCR beta chain was captured by sequencing in a study of blood T cell repertoires in COVID-19. Germline CDR1 reads SGHAT; CDR2 reads FQNNGV. CDR3 length: 16 amino acids. After removal of 5 bases from V and 4 bases from J, the junction contained 11 bases not matched to a gene. Libraries were prepared by immunoSEQ multiplex PCR; TCRdb keeps only in-frame clonotypes and omits some of them. The top ten hold roughly a third of the sample, which has 84,000 or so clones, around 78% seen once. Seattle's enrolled individuals joined amid active infection and were then monitored longitudinally. V is TRBV11-2 and J is TRBJ2-3; 8 nucleotides line up with TRBD2. What was sequenced was peripheral blood. This clonotype originated in a man aged 55 to 70 with COVID-19, enrolled during active disease. The CDR3 protein is CASSRRGGQSADTQYF. CDR3 in DNA: TGTGCCAGCAGCCGTCGGGGGGGGCAGTCGGCAGATACGCAGTATTTT.